What follows are 26 T cell receptor beta chains derived from one specimen sequenced in a study of cytomegalovirus exposure and HLA in healthy donors. PCR amplification relied on 60 Vbeta primers (plus 13 Jbeta primers). The table came from immunoSEQ multiplex PCR; TCRdb's copy has only in-frame clones and leaves some out. Its table lists 70,000 to 75,000 clones. Input material: PBMCs. The receptors originated from a female donor in good health and CMV-seropositive.

The gene calls are TRBV6-5 and TRBJ2-7, with 7 positions matching TRBD1. This CDR3 region has 13 residues. V dropped 5 bases and J dropped 3; count of bases not matched to a gene: 4. Germline assignment: CDR1 MNHEY and CDR2 SVGAGI. This CDR3 is CASSQGQLYEQYF. The DNA of the CDR3 is TGTGCCAGCAGTCAGGGACAGCTCTACGAGCAGTACTTC.

The V call is TRBV7-9, the J call TRBJ1-1, with D uncertain. The CDR3 is 13 residues long. Germline lookup yields CDR1 SEHNR and CDR2 FQNEAQ (reference sequence). Trimming took off 4 bases at V and 4 bases at J, with 10 bases between the two ends. CDR3 nucleotides: TGTGCCAGCAGCTACGGGGAGGGCACTGAAGCTTTCTTT. Residues: CASSYGEGTEAFF.

The CDR3 DNA sequence: TGTGCCAGCAGCAAAACACAGGCCCAAGAGACCCAGTACTTC. Amino acids: CASSKTQAQETQYF. The genes are TRBV7-9 and TRBJ2-5; D perhaps matches TRBD1 (5 bases). This CDR3 comprises 14 residues. CDR1 is SEHNR, CDR2 FQNEAQ, per germline (reference sequence). V lost 5 bases to trimming and J lost 1 base, with 11 bases between them.

V gene TRBV5-1 combines with J gene TRBJ1-6; the match to TRBD1 covers 7 bases. The CDR3 has 14 residues. V trimming: 2 bases; J trimming: 7 bases; junction bases outside the gene matches: 3. Germline CDR1 and CDR2: SGHRS and YFSETQ. CDR3 in DNA: TGCGCCAGCAGCTTCGGACAGGTCAATTCACCCCTCCACTTT. Translation: CASSFGQVNSPLHF.

The chain carries TRBV29-1 and TRBJ2-7; 9 bases fit TRBD1. The length of the CDR3 is 14 residues. Germline V gene sequence: CDR1 SQVTM, CDR2 ANQGSEA. The V gene end was trimmed by 3 bases and the J gene end by 5 bases; junction bases not matched to a gene: 8. For the CDR3, the DNA is TGCAGCGTTGATTTGGGGACAGGGCCGAACGAGCAGTACTTC. Translation gives CSVDLGTGPNEQYF.

The chain uses TRBV5-1 and TRBJ1-4, with a weak D call TRBD1 (5 bases). This CDR3 region has 15 residues. Germline-derived CDR1 and CDR2 are SGHRS and YFSETQ. The V end was cut by 0 bases, the J end by 6 bases, with 12 bases between. The CDR3 here is CASSLVGGSYEKLFF. In DNA, the CDR3 is TGCGCCAGCAGCTTGGTCGGGGGGTCGTATGAAAAACTGTTTTTT.

V and J are TRBV7-2 and TRBJ2-7, with 8 bases matching TRBD2. The CDR3 extends over 12 amino acids. V gave up 5 bases and J gave up 13 bases; unmatched junction bases: 10. Per the germline V gene, CDR1 is SGHTA and CDR2 is FQGNSA. In DNA form, the CDR3 reads TGTGCCAGCAGCGCCGCCGGGACTAGGGATTACTTC. It yields the protein CASSAAGTRDYF.

The chain carries TRBV7-9 and TRBJ2-7, with D tentatively TRBD2 (6 bases). The CDR3 consists of 14 residues. CDR1 and CDR2 from the germline V gene are SEHNR and FQNEAQ (reference sequence). V was trimmed by 10 bases and J by 1 base, leaving 17 bases between them. The CDR3 loop is CATLNGGVSYEQYF. CDR3 nucleotide sequence: TGTGCCACCCTTAACGGGGGAGTATCCTACGAGCAGTACTTC.

The CDR3 region has the DNA TGTGCCAGGACCCGACGAGCGGAGCGGTGCGAAAAACTGTTTTTT. The encoded protein is CARTRRAERCEKLFF. The chain carries TRBV27 and TRBJ1-4; no firm D call. V was shortened by 9 bases and J by 8 bases, with 22 bases between the two germline ends. This CDR3 has 15 residues. CDR1 and CDR2 (germline): MNHEY, SMNVEV (reference sequence). Filled out from reference TRBV27 and TRBJ1-4, the complete variable domain reads EAQVTQNPRYLITVTGKKLTVTCSQNMNHEYMSWYRQDPGLGLRQIYYSMNVEVTDKGDVPEGYKVSRKEKRNFPLILESPSPNQTSLYFCARTRRAERCEKLFFGSGTQLSVL.

V and J are TRBV7-9 and TRBJ2-3; D might be TRBD1 (5 bases). CDR3 length equals 15 residues. Trimming cost V 4 bases and J 0 bases, with 11 bases left between them. From germline, CDR1 is SEHNR and CDR2 FQNEAQ (reference sequence). The CDR3 nucleotides read TGTGCCAGCAGCTCACAGGCGTCTAGCACAGATACGCAGTATTTT. Translating it yields CASSSQASSTDTQYF.

As to this clone: A junction boundary mismatches the germline segment, possibly from a read error. Other DNA sequences in this sample translate to the same CDR3. V usage is TRBV19 and J usage is TRBJ1-6, with a tentative D call TRBD1 (5 bases). The germline CDR1 and CDR2 sequences are LNHDA and SQIVND (reference sequence). This CDR3 has 14 residues. The CDR3 is CASIDSRYNSPLHF. The CDR3 coding sequence is TGTGCCAGTATTGACAGCCGCTATAATTCACCCCTACACTTT. Full variable domain (remainder filled in from reference TRBV19 and TRBJ1-6): DGGITQSPKYLFRKEGQNVTLSCEQNLNHDAMYWYRQDPGQGLRLIYYSQIVNDFQKGDIAEGYSVSREKKESFPLTVTSAQKNPTAFYLCASIDSRYNSPLHFGNGTRLTVT.

The gene calls are TRBV4-3 and TRBJ1-6; perhaps TRBD1 as D (5 bases). Per the germline V gene, CDR1 is LGHNA and CDR2 is YSLEER. This CDR3 is built from 19 residues. The V end lost 0 bases, the J end lost 11 bases, and 26 bases lay between the germline ends. CDR3 in amino acids: CASSQDPPAPGVLSTPLHF. The CDR3 bases are TGCGCCAGCAGCCAAGATCCCCCGGCACCGGGGGTCCTTAGTACACCCCTCCACTTT.

As regards this clone: One end of the junction does not line up with germline, which may come from a read error. V is TRBV7-7 and J is TRBJ2-5, with D possibly being TRBD1 (5 bases). The CDR3 has 14 amino acids. CDR1 and CDR2 (germline): SSHAT, FNYEAQ (reference sequence). In nucleotides, the CDR3 is TGTGCTAGCAGCCCCAGGGCGGTTGTTGGGACCCAGTACTTC. Amino acid sequence: CASSPRAVVGTQYF. Drawing the rest from reference TRBV7-7 and TRBJ2-5, the complete variable domain is GAGVSQSPRYKVTKRGQDVTLRCDPISSHATLYWYQQALGQGPEFLTYFNYEAQPDKSGLPSDRFSAERPEGSISTLTIQRTEQRDSAMYRCASSPRAVVGTQYFGPGTRLLVL.

This chain joins TRBV6-6 and TRBJ1-2, with D possibly matching TRBD1 (6 bases). V lost 4 bases and J 6 bases, leaving 21 bases between the germline ends. The V gene's germline CDR1 is MNHNY and CDR2 SVGAGI (reference sequence). The CDR3 is 16 amino acids. For the CDR3, the DNA is TGTGCCAGCAGTTTCAGGGGCAGGTCATATGTTAATGGCTACACCTTC. Protein sequence: CASSFRGRSYVNGYTF.

The CDR3 is CASSPHTSGRGEQYF. Written as DNA, the CDR3 is TGTGCCAGCAGTCCCCATACTAGCGGGAGGGGTGAGCAGTACTTC. The genes are TRBV28 and TRBJ2-7; 13 bases are a match to TRBD2. Trimming at V came to 5 bases and at J to 7 bases, leaving 8 bases not matched to a gene. This CDR3 has 15 residues. Germline loops: CDR1 MDHEN, CDR2 SYDVKM.

This sequence joins TRBV27 and TRBJ2-1; the D is unclear. The V end lost 4 bases, the J end lost 4 bases, and 11 bases lay between the germline ends. The CDR3 length is 14 residues. Germline V CDR1 and CDR2: MNHEY, SMNVEV (reference sequence). CDR3 DNA: TGTGCCAGCAGTTCCAGCGTATCATACAATGAGCAGTTCTTC. Translated, it gives CASSSSVSYNEQFF.

The chain carries TRBV29-1 and TRBJ2-5; 13 bases align to TRBD2. The CDR3 spans 15 residues. Per germline, CDR1 SQVTM and CDR2 ANQGSEA. J was trimmed by 1 base and V by 3 bases; bases with no gene match: 2. As DNA, the CDR3 is TGCAGCGTTGAGCGGACTAGCGGGAGCCAAGAGACCCAGTACTTC. It translates to CSVERTSGSQETQYF. Looking up the rest from reference TRBV29-1 and TRBJ2-5 gives the full variable domain: SAVISQKPSRDICQRGTSLTIQCQVDSQVTMMFWYRQQPGQSLTLIATANQGSEATYESGFVIDKFPISRPNLTFSTLTVSNMSPEDSSIYLCSVERTSGSQETQYFGPGTRLLVL.

The chain has TRBV11-2 and TRBJ2-7, with unresolved D. CDR1 SGHAT and CDR2 FQNNGV come from the germline V gene. With 5 bases removed from V and 4 bases from J, the gap between germline ends came to 12 bases. CDR3 length equals 13 residues. The CDR3 DNA reads as TGTGCCAGCAGCGCCACGCGTTTTTACGAGCAGTACTTC. It specifies CASSATRFYEQYF.

CDR3 bases: TGTGCCAGCAGCTTAAGTTCGGGACACCTCAATGAAAAACTGTTTTTT. It codes for CASSLSSGHLNEKLFF. J is TRBJ1-4 and V is TRBV7-9; D might be TRBD1 (6 bases). The CDR3 sequence is 16 residues long. The germline V gene encodes CDR1 SEHNR and CDR2 FQNEAQ (reference sequence). Deletions cut 2 bases from V and 5 bases from J, with 15 bases between.

Turning to this clone: Within the sample, other DNA sequences also encode this same CDR3. This chain links TRBV11-2 with TRBJ2-5; 8 nucleotides match TRBD1. CDR3 length: 18 amino acids. Trimming removed 5 bases from V and 5 bases from J; junction bases left unmatched: 19. Germline-derived CDR1 and CDR2 are SGHAT and FQNNGV. DNA of the CDR3: TGTGCCAGCAGCCCCACCGCCTTCCAGGGGGCCCTTTTGGAGACCCAGTACTTC. Its translation is CASSPTAFQGALLETQYF.

The J gene is TRBJ2-2, the V gene TRBV6-5; TRBD2 might be the D (6 bases). V was clipped by 8 bases and J by 3 bases, with 13 bases between them. Germline loops: CDR1 MNHEY, CDR2 SVGAGI. The CDR3 covers 14 residues. The CDR3 spells CASDNGGHTGELFF. CDR3 nucleotide sequence: TGTGCCAGCGACAACGGGGGACACACCGGGGAGCTGTTTTTT.

This chain links TRBV29-1 with TRBJ2-7, with a tentative D call TRBD2 (6 bases). The CDR3 sequence is 13 residues long. Germline loops: CDR1 SQVTM, CDR2 ANQGSEA. Trimming removed 5 bases at V and 0 bases at J, with 11 bases between. DNA for the CDR3: TGCAGCGTTTGGGACTCCTTCTCCTACGAGCAGTACTTC. It translates to CSVWDSFSYEQYF.

This chain joins TRBV30 and TRBJ2-3, with TRBD2 as a possible D gene (6 bases). CDR3 length: 14 amino acids. Germline-derived CDR1 and CDR2 are GTSNPN and SVGIG (reference sequence). Trimming stripped 2 bases from V and 6 bases from J, with 15 bases between. The CDR3, as DNA: TGTGCCTGGAGTAGTTGGGGGGAGACCGATACGCAGTATTTT. This sequence encodes CAWSSWGETDTQYF.

The rearrangement uses TRBV7-9 and TRBJ2-5; TRBD2 might be the D (5 bases). This CDR3 has 15 residues. With 5 bases removed from V and 0 bases from J, the gap between germline ends came to 13 bases. From germline, CDR1 is SEHNR and CDR2 FQNEAQ (reference sequence). Written as DNA, the CDR3 is TGTGCCAGCAGCGGAAGCGGAACATACCAAGAGACCCAGTACTTC. Translating gives CASSGSGTYQETQYF.

The chain uses TRBV11-1 and TRBJ1-1, with a tentative D call TRBD1 (5 bases). The CDR3 is 13 residues long. Deletions cut 2 bases from V and 3 bases from J, with 7 bases between. Germline-derived CDR1 and CDR2 are SGHAT and FQDESV (reference sequence). For the CDR3, the DNA is TGTGCCAGCAGCTTACAGGGCGACACTGAAGCTTTCTTT. It translates to CASSLQGDTEAFF.

V and J are TRBV6-1 and TRBJ2-6; TRBD1 aligns across 8 bases. V gave up 11 bases and J gave up 4 bases; unmatched junction bases: 4. The CDR3 spans 13 residues. In germline, CDR1 is MNHNS, CDR2 SASEGT. The CDR3: CAGDRGGANVLTF. For the CDR3, the DNA is TGTGCCGGAGACAGGGGAGGGGCCAACGTCCTGACTTTC.